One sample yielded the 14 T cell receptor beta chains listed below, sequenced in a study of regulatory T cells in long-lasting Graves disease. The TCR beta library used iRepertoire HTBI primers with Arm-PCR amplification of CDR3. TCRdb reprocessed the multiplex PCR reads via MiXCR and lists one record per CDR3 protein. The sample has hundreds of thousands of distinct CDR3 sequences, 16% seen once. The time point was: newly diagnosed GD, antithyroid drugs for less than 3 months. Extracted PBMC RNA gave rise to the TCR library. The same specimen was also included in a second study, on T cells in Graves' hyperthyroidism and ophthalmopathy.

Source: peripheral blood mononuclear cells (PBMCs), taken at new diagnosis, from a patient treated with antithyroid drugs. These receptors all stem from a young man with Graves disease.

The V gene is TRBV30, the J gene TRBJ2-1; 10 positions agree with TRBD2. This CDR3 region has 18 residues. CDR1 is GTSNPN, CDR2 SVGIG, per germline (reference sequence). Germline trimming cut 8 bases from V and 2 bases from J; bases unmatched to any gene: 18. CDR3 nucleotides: TGTGCCCGCACTAGCGGGATCCTTCAGATTCCAACCTACAATGAGCAGTTCTTC. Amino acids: CARTSGILQIPTYNEQFF.

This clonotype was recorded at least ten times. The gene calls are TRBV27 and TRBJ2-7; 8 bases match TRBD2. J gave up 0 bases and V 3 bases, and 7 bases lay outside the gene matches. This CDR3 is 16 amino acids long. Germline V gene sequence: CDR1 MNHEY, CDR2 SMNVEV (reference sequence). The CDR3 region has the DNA TGTGCCAGCAGTTTGTACGCGGGAGGCTTCTCCTACGAGCAGTACTTC. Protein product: CASSLYAGGFSYEQYF.

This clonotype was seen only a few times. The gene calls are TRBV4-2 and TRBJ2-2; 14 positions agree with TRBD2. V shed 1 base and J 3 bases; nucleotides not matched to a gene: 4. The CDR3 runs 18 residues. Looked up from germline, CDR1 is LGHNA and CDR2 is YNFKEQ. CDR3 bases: TGTGCCAGCAGCCAAGTAGGACTAGCGGGAGGACACACCGGGGAGCTGTTTTTT. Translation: CASSQVGLAGGHTGELFF.

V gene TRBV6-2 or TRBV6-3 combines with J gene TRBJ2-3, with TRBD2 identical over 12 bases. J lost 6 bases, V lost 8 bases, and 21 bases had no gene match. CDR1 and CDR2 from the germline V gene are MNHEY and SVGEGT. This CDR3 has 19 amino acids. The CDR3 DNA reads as TGTGCCAGCGGCGCAGAACTGCCCGGGACTAGCGGGCCCCAGGATACGCAGTATTTT. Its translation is CASGAELPGTSGPQDTQYF.

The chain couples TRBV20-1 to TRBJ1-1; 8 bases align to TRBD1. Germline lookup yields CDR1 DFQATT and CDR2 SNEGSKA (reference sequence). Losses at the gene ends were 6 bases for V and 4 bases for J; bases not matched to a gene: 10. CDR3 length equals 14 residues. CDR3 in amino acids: CSAGVGQGGTEAFF. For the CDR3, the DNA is TGCAGTGCGGGCGTAGGACAGGGTGGCACTGAAGCTTTCTTT.

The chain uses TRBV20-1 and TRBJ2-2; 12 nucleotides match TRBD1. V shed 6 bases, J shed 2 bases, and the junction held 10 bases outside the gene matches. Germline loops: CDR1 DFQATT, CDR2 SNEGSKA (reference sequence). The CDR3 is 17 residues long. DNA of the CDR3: TGCAGTGCGGCCAATCCCGGGACAGGGGGCAACACCGGGGAGCTGTTTTTT. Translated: CSAANPGTGGNTGELFF.

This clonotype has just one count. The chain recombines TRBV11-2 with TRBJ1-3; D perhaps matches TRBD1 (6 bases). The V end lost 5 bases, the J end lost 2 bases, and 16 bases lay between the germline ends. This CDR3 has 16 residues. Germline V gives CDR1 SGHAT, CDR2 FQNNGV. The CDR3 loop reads CASSLMLGGTGNTIYF. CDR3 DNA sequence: TGTGCCAGCAGCCTCATGCTTGGGGGCACTGGAAACACCATATATTTT.

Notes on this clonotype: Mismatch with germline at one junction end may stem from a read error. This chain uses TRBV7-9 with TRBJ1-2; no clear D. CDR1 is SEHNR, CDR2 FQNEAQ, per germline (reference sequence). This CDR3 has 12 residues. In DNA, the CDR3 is TGTGCCAGCGGCTTAGGAGAGGGTGGCTACACCTTC. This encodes CASGLGEGGYTF.

The CDR3 here is CASSPGDRGTDTEAFF. DNA of the CDR3: TGTGCCAGCAGCCCAGGGGACAGGGGGACGGACACTGAAGCTTTCTTT. The rearrangement links TRBV11-2 to TRBJ1-1; 11 positions match TRBD1. V trimming: 5 bases; J trimming: 3 bases; junction bases outside the gene matches: 8. Germline assignment: CDR1 SGHAT and CDR2 FQNNGV. The CDR3 has 16 residues.

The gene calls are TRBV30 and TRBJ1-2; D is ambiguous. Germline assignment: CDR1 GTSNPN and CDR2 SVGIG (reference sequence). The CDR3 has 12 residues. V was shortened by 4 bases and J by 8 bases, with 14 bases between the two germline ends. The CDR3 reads CAWNEGAKGYTF. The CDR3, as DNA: TGTGCCTGGAACGAGGGTGCCAAGGGCTACACCTTC.

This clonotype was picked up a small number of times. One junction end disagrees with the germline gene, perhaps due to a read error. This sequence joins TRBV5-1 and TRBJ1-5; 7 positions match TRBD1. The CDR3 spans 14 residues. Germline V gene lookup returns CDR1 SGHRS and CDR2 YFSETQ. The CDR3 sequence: CASSSPGTDQPQHF. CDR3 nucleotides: TGTGCCAGCAGCTCCCCCGGGACAGATCAGCCCCAGCATTTT.

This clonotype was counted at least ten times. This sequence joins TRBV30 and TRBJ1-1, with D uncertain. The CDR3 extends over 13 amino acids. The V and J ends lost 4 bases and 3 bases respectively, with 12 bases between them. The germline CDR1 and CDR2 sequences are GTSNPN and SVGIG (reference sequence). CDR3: CAWKSGGYTEAFF. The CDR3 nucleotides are TGTGCCTGGAAAAGTGGCGGATACACTGAAGCTTTCTTT.

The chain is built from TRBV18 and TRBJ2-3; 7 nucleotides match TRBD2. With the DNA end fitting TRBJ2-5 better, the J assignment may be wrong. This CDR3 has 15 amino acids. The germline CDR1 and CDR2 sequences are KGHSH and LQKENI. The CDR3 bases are TGTGCCAGCTCACCATTAGGGGCGGGAGAGGAGACCCAGTACTTC. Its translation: CASSPLGAGEETQYF.

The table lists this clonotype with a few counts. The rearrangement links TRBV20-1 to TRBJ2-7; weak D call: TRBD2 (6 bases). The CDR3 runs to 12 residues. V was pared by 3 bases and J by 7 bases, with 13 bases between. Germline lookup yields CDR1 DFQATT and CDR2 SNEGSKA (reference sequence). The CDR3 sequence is CSASLGAGEQYF. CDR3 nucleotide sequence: TGCAGTGCTAGTCTAGGGGCGGGAGAGCAGTACTTC.